This passage covers 29 T cell receptor beta chains from one sample sequenced in a study of cytomegalovirus exposure and HLA in healthy donors (dated by TCRdb to about 2017). The library was built by means of the immunoSEQ multiplex PCR assay. For the multiplex PCR, a mixture combining 60 forward primers for TCR Vbeta segments and 13 reverse primers for TCR Jbeta segments was used. This is the immuneACCESS table as TCRdb keeps it, with only in-frame sequences that have V and J called. A part of the clones is gone; compared with another copy, unresolved V genes explain less than half, and the rest is unexplained. Here the sample has 100,000 to 150,000 clones; about 72% occur a single time. The ten largest clones add up to approximately 1.5% of the sample. Sequencing was done on a sample of PBMCs. The receptors here all came from a female donor in good health and CMV-seronegative.

The V and J genes are TRBV27 and TRBJ2-5, with TRBD2 matching over 8 bases. The germline gives CDR1 MNHEY, CDR2 SMNVEV (reference sequence). The J segment lost 7 bases and the V segment lost 4 bases, leaving 14 bases of the junction unmatched. The CDR3 runs 16 residues. CDR3 region: CASSSLGLAGEWTQYF. The CDR3 DNA is TGTGCCAGCAGTTCCCTTGGACTAGCAGGAGAATGGACCCAGTACTTC.

The chain carries TRBV10-3 and TRBJ2-5; 8 nucleotides agree with TRBD2. The better agreement between TRBJ2-7 and the DNA end casts doubt on the J call. The CDR3 consists of 17 residues. Germline-derived CDR1 and CDR2 are ENHRY and SYGVKD. CDR3 region: CAISEFGRGEYSYEQYF. The CDR3 nucleotides read TGTGCCATCAGTGAGTTCGGGCGGGGGGAATACTCCTACGAGCAGTACTTC.

The V and J genes are TRBV4-1 and TRBJ2-7; TRBD2 aligns across 11 bases. From germline, CDR1 is MGHRA and CDR2 YSYEKL. The CDR3 loop spans 17 amino acids. The junction had 12 bases not matched to a gene; V was cut back by 4 bases and J by 4 bases. CDR3 DNA sequence: TGCGCCAGCAGCCTATCCGGGACTAGCGGACCTTGGTACGAGCAGTACTTC. As protein: CASSLSGTSGPWYEQYF.

The chain uses TRBV4-1 and TRBJ2-3, with 9 bases matching TRBD2. The CDR3 totals 18 residues. The V and J ends lost 0 bases and 2 bases, in that order; junction bases with no gene match: 9. Germline-derived CDR1 and CDR2 are MGHRA and YSYEKL. CDR3 in amino acids: CASSQDLGLAGPTDTQYF. CDR3 sequence (DNA): TGCGCCAGCAGCCAAGATTTGGGTCTAGCGGGGCCCACAGATACGCAGTATTTT.

The genes are TRBV2 and TRBJ2-1, with D unclear. Germline CDR1 SNHLY, CDR2 FYNNEI. Trimming pared 5 bases from V and 6 bases from J, leaving 2 bases between. CDR3 length equals 10 residues. CDR3 in DNA: TGTGCCAGCAGTCTCAATGAGCAGTTCTTC. Amino acids: CASSLNEQFF.

This clone appeared a few times. This chain uses TRBV10-3 with TRBJ2-7; D is uncertain. This CDR3 is 14 amino acids long. V shed 0 bases and J shed 4 bases, with 10 bases lying between them. From germline, CDR1 is ENHRY and CDR2 SYGVKD. CDR3 region: CAISESRLYYEQYF. In DNA, the CDR3 is TGTGCCATCAGTGAGTCGAGACTCTATTACGAGCAGTACTTC.

Comment on this clone: Distinct nucleotide sequences in the sample also encode this CDR3. The chain combines TRBV28 with TRBJ1-2, with no clear D. Between the trimmed V and J ends, which lost 2 bases and 2 bases, there was a span of 6 bases. CDR3 length: 13 amino acids. The germline V gene encodes CDR1 MDHEN and CDR2 SYDVKM. The CDR3 region is CASSLGQNYGYTF. The CDR3 coding sequence is TGTGCCAGCAGTTTAGGCCAGAACTATGGCTACACCTTC.

J is TRBJ2-5 and V is TRBV9, with D possibly being TRBD1 (5 bases). The CDR3 extends over 14 amino acids. Between the trimmed V and J ends, which lost 1 base and 3 bases, there was a span of 10 bases. The germline V gene encodes CDR1 SGDLS and CDR2 YYNGEE. CDR3 amino acids: CASSVSGQEETQYF. The CDR3 coding sequence is TGTGCCAGCAGCGTATCCGGACAAGAAGAGACCCAGTACTTC.

CDR3 DNA sequence: TGTGCCACCAGCAGAGACAGGGTCGCCACTGAAGCTTTCTTT. Protein product: CATSRDRVATEAFF. V gene TRBV15 combines with J gene TRBJ1-1; TRBD1 might be the D (5 bases). Germline V gene sequence: CDR1 LNHNV, CDR2 YYDKDF (reference sequence). V was trimmed by 0 bases and J by 4 bases, leaving 9 bases between them. This CDR3 has 14 residues.

This clone showed up just once. This chain links TRBV7-9 with TRBJ2-1, with 8 bases lining up with TRBD1. V was pared by 1 base and J by 6 bases, with 5 bases of the junction left unmatched. The CDR3 extends over 15 amino acids. Germline-derived CDR1 and CDR2 are SEHNR and FQNEAQ (reference sequence). This CDR3 is CASSLGTGTFNEQFF. DNA of the CDR3: TGTGCCAGCAGCTTAGGGACAGGGACCTTCAATGAGCAGTTCTTC.

The chain is built from TRBV13 and TRBJ2-7, with 7 bases identical to TRBD2. V lost 4 bases and J lost 3; bases outside the gene matches: 6. Germline lookup yields CDR1 PRHDT and CDR2 FYEKMQ (reference sequence). The CDR3 contains 14 residues. CDR3 protein: CASSSGLEGYEQYF. The CDR3 DNA follows: TGTGCCAGCAGCTCCGGACTAGAGGGCTACGAGCAGTACTTC. The full variable domain, rest sourced from reference TRBV13 and TRBJ2-7, is AAGVIQSPRHLIKEKRETATLKCYPIPRHDTVYWYQQGPGQDPQFLISFYEKMQSDKGSIPDRFSAQQFSDYHSELNMSSLELGDSALYFCASSSGLEGYEQYFGPGTRLTVT.

The chain is built from TRBV6-4 and TRBJ1-4; 9 nucleotides line up with TRBD1. The CDR3 totals 16 residues. CDR1 MRHNA and CDR2 SNTAGT come from the germline V gene. J gave up 4 bases and V 8 bases, and 11 bases lay outside the gene matches. CDR3 coding DNA: TGTGCCAGCGGACAGGGGCCTCCAGCGGGTAATGAAAAACTGTTTTTT. Protein sequence: CASGQGPPAGNEKLFF.

This clone was counted a single time. The CDR3 coding sequence is TGCGCCAGCAGCCAAGATGGAGGAGAGTGGGACTATGGCTACACCTTC. Residues: CASSQDGGEWDYGYTF. The V and J genes are TRBV4-3 and TRBJ1-2; D is unresolved. This CDR3 is 16 amino acids long. Germline CDR1 is LGHNA and CDR2 is YSLEER. V lost 0 bases to trimming and J lost 3 bases, with 14 bases between them.

This chain joins TRBV7-9 and TRBJ2-3; 8 bases match TRBD1. CDR1 is SEHNR and CDR2 is FQNEAQ in the germline V gene (reference sequence). The CDR3 runs to 12 residues. J gave up 14 bases and V 1 base, and 5 bases lay outside the gene matches. As DNA, the CDR3 is TGTGCCAGCAGCTTAGTGGGACAGGCCCCGTATTTT. Translation: CASSLVGQAPYF.

In this sample, this clone turned up a few times. This sequence joins TRBV11-3 and TRBJ2-2; 13 bases map to TRBD2. The CDR3 has 16 amino acids. CDR1 is SGHNT, CDR2 YENEEA, per germline. V shed 5 bases and J 6 bases; nucleotides not matched to a gene: 6. The CDR3 DNA follows: TGTGCCAGCAGCCCCGGACTAGCGGGAGCGGCCGGGGAGCTGTTTTTT. It specifies CASSPGLAGAAGELFF.

The rearrangement links TRBV5-1 to TRBJ2-1; D is perhaps TRBD2 (6 bases). The CDR3 spans 13 residues. Germline V CDR1 and CDR2: SGHRS, YFSETQ. The V end lost 9 bases, the J end lost 5 bases, and 15 bases lay between the germline ends. The CDR3 spells CATSGGNNNEQFF. In nucleotides, the CDR3 is TGCGCCACCTCGGGCGGGAACAACAATGAGCAGTTCTTC.

The chain links TRBV6-5 to TRBJ1-3; 8 nucleotides agree with TRBD1. Germline V gene sequence: CDR1 MNHEY, CDR2 SVGAGI. V dropped 5 bases and J dropped 5; count of bases not matched to a gene: 5. This CDR3 region has 14 residues. In DNA form, the CDR3 reads TGTGCCAGCAGTCTAAGGACAGGGAGAAACACCATATATTTT. Amino acid sequence: CASSLRTGRNTIYF.

V gene TRBV6-7 combines with J gene TRBJ1-5; 9 bases are shared with TRBD1. TRBV6-7 is an open reading frame whose function is uncertain. The J segment lost 5 bases and the V segment lost 2 bases, leaving 7 bases of the junction unmatched. The CDR3 spans 16 residues. As DNA, the CDR3 is TGTGCCAGCAGTTACCGGGACAGGGTAAAAGATCAGCCCCAGCATTTT. Its translation is CASSYRDRVKDQPQHF.

This chain joins TRBV6-6 and TRBJ2-7; D possibly corresponds to TRBD1 (5 bases). CDR3 size: 14 residues. Trimming took off 8 bases at V and 7 bases at J, with 21 bases between the two ends. Germline CDR1 MNHNY, CDR2 SVGAGI (reference sequence). CDR3 residues: CASWGHPALGEQYF. The CDR3 nucleotides are TGTGCCAGCTGGGGCCACCCCGCGTTAGGGGAGCAGTACTTC.

The chain is built from TRBV29-1 and TRBJ1-1; D might be TRBD1 (6 bases). CDR1 and CDR2 (germline): SQVTM, ANQGSEA. This CDR3 comprises 13 residues. Trimming took off 3 bases at V and 4 bases at J, with 12 bases between the two ends. CDR3 in amino acids: CSVDSQGSTEAFF. CDR3 nucleotide sequence: TGCAGCGTTGATAGCCAGGGGAGCACTGAAGCTTTCTTT.

The chain has TRBV19 and TRBJ2-7, with a possible D match to TRBD2 (6 bases). The CDR3 is made up of 12 amino acids. CDR1 and CDR2 (germline): LNHDA, SQIVND (reference sequence). V dropped 11 bases and J dropped 2 bases, with 13 bases sitting between them. In nucleotides, the CDR3 is TGTGCCCCTTCGGGACTCCCCTACGAGCAGTACTTC. This translates into CAPSGLPYEQYF.

This clone was observed a single time. CDR3 in amino acids: CASSEINRQRIYGYTF. In nucleotides, the CDR3 is TGTGCCAGCAGCGAAATTAATAGACAGCGCATTTATGGCTACACCTTC. V usage is TRBV6-1 and J usage is TRBJ1-2, with a tentative D call TRBD1 (5 bases). CDR1 and CDR2 (germline): MNHNS, SASEGT. Trimming took off 6 bases at V and 5 bases at J, with 22 bases between the two ends. This CDR3 region has 16 residues.

Here the CDR3 DNA reads TGTGCCAGCAGTTTTATCGACTCCAGCTCCTACGAGCAGTACTTC. This encodes CASSFIDSSSYEQYF. This chain uses TRBV28 with TRBJ2-7; no definite D call. CDR3 size: 15 residues. The germline V gene has CDR1 MDHEN and CDR2 SYDVKM. V lost 3 bases and J 0 bases, leaving 12 bases between the germline ends. Using reference TRBV28 and TRBJ2-7 for the parts outside the CDR3, the full variable domain is DVKVTQSSRYLVKRTGEKVFLECVQDMDHENMFWYRQDPGLGLRLIYFSYDVKMKEKGDIPEGYSVSREKKERFSLILESASTNQTSMYLCASSFIDSSSYEQYFGPGTRLTVT.

V is TRBV7-2 and J is TRBJ2-4; 11 positions agree with TRBD2. CDR1 SGHTA and CDR2 FQGNSA come from the germline V gene. The CDR3 covers 19 residues. After removal of 5 bases from V and 1 base from J, the junction contained 13 bases not matched to a gene. CDR3 amino acids: CASSLIGTSGGGAKNIQYF. Written as DNA, the CDR3 is TGTGCCAGCAGCCTAATAGGGACTAGCGGAGGCGGGGCCAAAAACATTCAGTACTTC.

This clone was found once. The CDR3 region has the DNA TGTGCCAGCAGCTTCCAGCGGGAAGGGACCGGGGAGCTGTTTTTT. This codes for CASSFQREGTGELFF. The chain uses TRBV11-3 and TRBJ2-2; 7 bases agree with TRBD2. From germline, CDR1 is SGHNT and CDR2 YENEEA. This CDR3 contains 15 residues. The ends lost 3 bases at V and 5 bases at J; junction bases unmatched: 6.

The gene calls are TRBV10-3 and TRBJ1-2; TRBD1 matches 8 bases. Losses at the gene ends were 6 bases for V and 7 bases for J; bases not matched to a gene: 7. CDR3 length equals 13 residues. In germline, CDR1 is ENHRY, CDR2 SYGVKD. The CDR3: CAIRDRVSVGYTF. The CDR3 DNA sequence: TGTGCCATCAGGGACAGGGTTTCGGTTGGCTACACCTTC.

This chain links TRBV11-3 with TRBJ2-3; 9 nucleotides match TRBD1. Germline lookup yields CDR1 SGHNT and CDR2 YENEEA. This CDR3 is 16 amino acids long. The junction had 6 bases not matched to a gene; V was cut back by 5 bases and J by 0 bases. The CDR3 spells CASSGQGFDSTDTQYF. The CDR3 DNA is TGTGCCAGCAGCGGACAGGGGTTCGATAGCACAGATACGCAGTATTTT.

The V gene is TRBV2, the J gene TRBJ1-5; 8 bases align to TRBD1. The ends lost 6 bases at V and 9 bases at J; junction bases unmatched: 10. CDR3 size: 14 residues. The V gene's germline CDR1 is SNHLY and CDR2 FYNNEI. CDR3 coding DNA: TGTGCCAGCAGCAGGACAGGGCCTCCGGGGCCCCAGCATTTT. Protein product: CASSRTGPPGPQHF.

V usage is TRBV19 and J usage is TRBJ1-2; a possible D gene is TRBD1 (6 bases). The germline CDR1 and CDR2 sequences are LNHDA and SQIVND (reference sequence). With 5 bases removed from V and 10 bases from J, the gap between germline ends came to 23 bases. This CDR3 is built from 15 residues. CDR3 loop: CASSPIQGPTNFYTF. The DNA of the CDR3 is TGTGCCAGTAGTCCGATACAGGGACCTACTAATTTCTACACCTTC.